The entry below gives a single T cell receptor (beta chain) sequence along with its context. The sample originates from a study of blood T cell repertoires in COVID-19. Study information: The United States, Italy and Spain supplied acute and convalescent COVID-19 samples. T cells, B-cell-depleted T cells, or PBMCs supplied cDNA or gDNA.

In the source study's methods: Estimation of nucleated cell counts was performed using reference gene primer amplification. The assay was immunoSEQ multiplex PCR, and TCRdb's table has in-frame clones only and misses some. V and J calls and clone size are those listed in that table; D and trimming were worked out from the DNA. In the table there are 56,000 or so clones, roughly 88% of which are singletons. This CDR3 contains 14 residues. Germline assignment: CDR1 DFQATT and CDR2 SNEGSKA (reference sequence). Trimming shortened V by 3 bases and J by 0 bases, and 11 bases separated the two germline ends.

The TCR originated in a woman older than 75 with active COVID-19. The V gene is TRBV20-1, the J gene TRBJ1-2; D not resolved. The sample consisted of peripheral blood. The CDR3 bases are TGCAGTGCTAGTGCGTCACACCCTAACTATGGCTACACCTTC. This encodes CSASASHPNYGYTF.